This TCR beta chain was captured by sequencing in a study of blood T cell repertoires in COVID-19. In the study overall: COVID-19 samples, acute and convalescent, were from the United States, Italy and Spain.

Participants' reported clinical history set cohort assignment. Repertoires were generated with immunoSEQ multiplex PCR, while TCRdb's copy carries only in-frame clones and drops some. This table holds a few hundred thousand clones, 70% to 90% found once. V lost 2 bases, J lost 11 bases, and 4 bases stayed unmatched. The germline V gene has CDR1 SGHTA and CDR2 FQGTGA. The CDR3 has 14 residues. The receptor comes from a woman in her twenties or thirties who had recovered from COVID-19. Specimen: PBMCs or T cells enriched from blood (not recorded which). This chain links TRBV7-3 with TRBJ1-6; TRBD1 matches 9 bases. The CDR3 here is CASSLGTGSAPLHF. Here the CDR3 DNA reads TGTGCCAGCAGCTTAGGGACAGGGTCGGCACCCCTCCACTTT.